Reported below is one T cell receptor (beta chain). This sample is drawn from a study of tumor-infiltrating lymphocytes in oesophageal squamous cell carcinoma. Using its own MiXCR run on the PCR reads, TCRdb lists one record per CDR3 protein. Of approximately 15,000 distinct CDR3 sequences in the sample, 50% are singletons; the top ten hold 16%. From germline, CDR1 is SGHVS and CDR2 FNYEAQ. V was clipped by 8 bases and J by 5 bases, with 7 bases between them. The CDR3 is made up of 11 amino acids. The TCR was taken from a male donor with esophageal squamous cell carcinoma. This sequence joins TRBV7-6 and TRBJ2-1; no definite D call. The specimen sequenced was esophageal tumor tissue. The CDR3 loop is CASGRNNEQFF. The CDR3 nucleotides are TGTGCCAGCGGACGGAACAATGAGCAGTTCTTC.